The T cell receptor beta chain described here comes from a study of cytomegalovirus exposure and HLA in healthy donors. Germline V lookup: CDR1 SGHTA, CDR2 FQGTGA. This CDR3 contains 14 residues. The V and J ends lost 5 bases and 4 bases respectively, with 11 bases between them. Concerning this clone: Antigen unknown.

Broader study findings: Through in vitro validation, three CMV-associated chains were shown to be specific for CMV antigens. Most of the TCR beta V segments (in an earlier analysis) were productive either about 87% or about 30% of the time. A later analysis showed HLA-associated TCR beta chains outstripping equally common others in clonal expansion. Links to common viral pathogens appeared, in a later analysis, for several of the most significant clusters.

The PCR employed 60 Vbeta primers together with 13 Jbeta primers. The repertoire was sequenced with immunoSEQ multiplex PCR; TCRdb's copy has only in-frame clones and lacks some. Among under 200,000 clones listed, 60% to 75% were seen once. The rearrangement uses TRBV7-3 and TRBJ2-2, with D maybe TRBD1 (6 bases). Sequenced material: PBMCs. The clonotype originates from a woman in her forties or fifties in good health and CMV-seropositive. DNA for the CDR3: TGTGCCAGCAGCACAGGGTCGCGCACCGGGGAGCTGTTTTTT. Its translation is CASSTGSRTGELFF.